This TCR beta chain was observed in a study of cytotoxic CD8 clonotypes in ibrutinib-treated CLL. Deep sequencing aimed at 1 in 200,000 to 1 in 1 million T cells' resolution. Assay used: immunoSEQ multiplex PCR; TCRdb lists only in-frame clones, some missing. The top ten hold under 14% of the sample, which has roughly 130,000 clones, around 90% seen once. The receptor's source is a human donor with chronic lymphocytic leukemia. The sequenced sample was PBMCs, obtained after 12 months of ibrutinib treatment.

This chain's CDR3 is CASSLPGLAGEGDTQYF. CDR3 bases: TGTGCCAGTAGTCTCCCGGGACTAGCGGGAGAGGGAGATACGCAGTATTTT. V usage is TRBV19 and J usage is TRBJ2-3; 14 bases line up with TRBD2. The CDR3 consists of 17 residues. Germline-derived CDR1 and CDR2 are LNHDA and SQIVND (reference sequence). J gave up 5 bases and V 5 bases, and 9 bases lay outside the gene matches. The full variable domain, its missing parts supplied by reference TRBV19 and TRBJ2-3, is DGGITQSPKYLFRKEGQNVTLSCEQNLNHDAMYWYRQDPGQGLRLIYYSQIVNDFQKGDIAEGYSVSREKKESFPLTVTSAQKNPTAFYLCASSLPGLAGEGDTQYFGPGTRLTVL.